This T cell receptor (beta chain) was recovered during a study of human T cells and chemical hapten exposure. TCRdb independently ran MiXCR on the RACE reads; one entry per CDR3 protein. The sample has roughly 200,000 distinct CDR3 sequences, more than 20% seen once. In its sample, this clonotype was seen a few times. This CDR3 contains 14 residues. Germline V CDR1 and CDR2: MNHEY, SVGAGI. V was pared by 6 bases and J by 9 bases, with 15 bases between. The time point here: patch test 3, about 24 weeks after DPC sensitization. Treatment of the sample: therapeutic diphenylcyclopropenone sensitization with weekly scalp DPC.

This TCR was sampled from a woman aged 40 to 49 with alopecia areata. Some clones in this sample may be carry-over from other donors' samples. J is TRBJ1-6 and V is TRBV6-5; D is unclear. The sample was whole blood, taken in connection with sensitization to the hapten diphenylcyclopropenone (DPC). This chain's CDR3 is CASRPRHGGSPLHF. The CDR3 DNA reads as TGTGCCAGCAGACCAAGACACGGCGGTTCACCCCTCCACTTT.